The 32 T cell receptor beta chains presented below share a single source sample, sequenced in a study of beta chain features in type 1 diabetes. The study reverse transcribed the entire isolated RNA, so it sequenced expressed TCRB transcripts. Clones were read by immunoSEQ multiplex PCR, and TCRdb kept only the in-frame ones, dropping some. This sample yields hundreds of thousands of clones, of which 11% are seen a single time; roughly 0.014% belongs to the top ten. The sequencing sample was made of naive CD4+ T cells from blood. These receptors originate from a woman aged 25-40 years in good health.

This clone was counted only a few times. DNA of the CDR3: TGTGCCAGCGGCCGGACAGACAGCAATCAGCCCCAGCATTTT. This gives the protein CASGRTDSNQPQHF. This chain links TRBV9 with TRBJ1-5, with D tentatively TRBD1 (6 bases). This CDR3 contains 14 residues. The ends were cut back, 7 bases at V and 1 base at J, with 12 bases in the middle. The germline V gene has CDR1 SGDLS and CDR2 YYNGEE.

This chain links TRBV29-1 with TRBJ1-2; D perhaps matches TRBD1 (5 bases). Per the germline V gene, CDR1 is SQVTM and CDR2 is ANQGSEA. Trimming pared 5 bases from V and 12 bases from J, leaving 16 bases between. The CDR3 spans 11 residues. The CDR3 is CSVNRAGSHTF. CDR3 nucleotides: TGCAGCGTTAACAGAGCAGGGTCGCACACCTTC.

The CDR3 loop reads CASSQYPNGAYGYTF. For the CDR3, the DNA is TGCGCCAGCAGCCAATACCCGAATGGGGCCTATGGCTACACCTTC. This rearrangement joins TRBV4-3 to TRBJ1-2; D perhaps matches TRBD1 (5 bases). Trimming cost V 2 bases and J 4 bases, with 14 bases left between them. In germline, CDR1 is LGHNA, CDR2 YSLEER. The CDR3 length is 15 residues.

This chain links TRBV7-2 with TRBJ2-3, with TRBD1 matching over 9 bases. This CDR3 spans 15 amino acids. Germline V gene lookup returns CDR1 SGHTA and CDR2 FQGNSA. Trimming at V came to 5 bases and at J to 4 bases, leaving 7 bases not matched to a gene. CDR3 sequence: CASSPGGQGADTQYF. CDR3 sequence (DNA): TGTGCCAGCAGCCCAGGGGGACAGGGAGCAGATACGCAGTATTTT.

The chain employs TRBV18 and TRBJ1-1; no clear D gene. The germline CDR1 and CDR2 sequences are KGHSH and LQKENI. The V and J ends lost 0 bases and 1 base respectively, with 9 bases between them. The CDR3 length is 15 residues. The DNA of the CDR3 is TGTGCCAGCTCACCACCGAGTCAGGCGAACACTGAAGCTTTCTTT. It encodes CASSPPSQANTEAFF.

The J gene is TRBJ2-5, the V gene TRBV7-9, with D perhaps TRBD1 (6 bases). The CDR3 sequence is 12 residues long. The germline CDR1 and CDR2 sequences are SEHNR and FQNEAQ (reference sequence). The V and J ends lost 4 bases and 12 bases respectively, with 15 bases between them. The DNA of the CDR3 is TGTGCCAGCAGCTGGACCCCCGGGGACAAGTACTTC. Amino acid sequence: CASSWTPGDKYF.

This chain uses TRBV27 with TRBJ1-2, with 8 nucleotides matching TRBD1. The V gene's germline CDR1 is MNHEY and CDR2 SMNVEV (reference sequence). The CDR3 is 14 residues long. Trimming cost V 7 bases and J 6 bases; bases outside gene matches: 10. This CDR3 reads CASTNTGQGNGYTF. DNA of the CDR3: TGTGCCAGCACCAACACAGGACAGGGTAATGGCTACACCTTC.

The V gene is TRBV4-3, the J gene TRBJ2-1; 9 positions match TRBD1. After removal of 0 bases from V and 9 bases from J, the junction contained 6 bases not matched to a gene. The CDR3 is 15 amino acids. From germline, CDR1 is LGHNA and CDR2 YSLEER. CDR3 nucleotides: TGCGCCAGCAGCCAAGATCGGGACAGGGTGCCTGAGCAGTTCTTC. This gives the protein CASSQDRDRVPEQFF.

In this sample, this clone turned up once. The V call is TRBV9, the J call TRBJ2-1; a possible D gene is TRBD2 (6 bases). Deletions cut 3 bases from V and 0 bases from J, with 10 bases between. Per the germline V gene, CDR1 is SGDLS and CDR2 is YYNGEE. The CDR3 spans 15 residues. As DNA, the CDR3 is TGTGCCAGCAGCGGCGGGGTGAGCTCCTACAATGAGCAGTTCTTC. Its protein product is CASSGGVSSYNEQFF.

This chain links TRBV5-1 with TRBJ2-7; perhaps TRBD1 as D (8 bases). The V gene's germline CDR1 is SGHRS and CDR2 YFSETQ. Trimming pared 0 bases from V and 10 bases from J, leaving 23 bases between. The CDR3 spans 16 residues. Here the CDR3 DNA reads TGCGCCAGCAGCTTGGCCGGGAGGACAGGGAACTCCGATCAGTACTTC. Translating it yields CASSLAGRTGNSDQYF.

This clone has a handful of counts. The J gene is TRBJ2-3, the V gene TRBV29-1, with 9 bases identical to TRBD1. The germline V gene has CDR1 SQVTM and CDR2 ANQGSEA. V lost 7 bases, J lost 1 base, and 6 bases stayed unmatched. The CDR3 runs to 14 residues. DNA for the CDR3: TGCAGCGCCACAGGGGGCATCGGCACAGATACGCAGTATTTT. It translates to CSATGGIGTDTQYF.

This chain joins TRBV7-2 and TRBJ2-3; perhaps TRBD2 as D (6 bases). Between the trimmed V and J ends, which lost 6 bases and 2 bases, there was a span of 15 bases. Per germline, CDR1 SGHTA and CDR2 FQGNSA. This CDR3 spans 15 amino acids. CDR3 in amino acids: CASSPVAETTDTQYF. For the CDR3, the DNA is TGTGCCAGCAGTCCAGTAGCGGAGACCACAGATACGCAGTATTTT. Supplemented by reference TRBV7-2 and TRBJ2-3, the full variable domain reads GAGVSQSPSNKVTEKGKDVELRCDPISGHTALYWYRQSLGQGLEFLIYFQGNSAPDKSGLPSDRFSAERTGGSVSTLTIQRTQQEDSAVYLCASSPVAETTDTQYFGPGTRLTVL.

J is TRBJ2-5 and V is TRBV9, with 11 bases lining up with TRBD2. V shed 3 bases and J 1 base; nucleotides not matched to a gene: 17. The CDR3 contains 20 residues. CDR1 SGDLS and CDR2 YYNGEE come from the germline V gene. DNA of the CDR3: TGTGCCAGCAGCGCGACTACACCGGGACTAGCGGAGCAGACCCAAGAGACCCAGTACTTC. Protein sequence: CASSATTPGLAEQTQETQYF.

In its sample, this clone was seen a few times. J is TRBJ2-7 and V is TRBV18, with D possibly TRBD1 on 6 matching bases. The CDR3 length is 14 residues. The V end lost 1 base, the J end lost 4 bases, and 11 bases lay between the germline ends. Per germline, CDR1 KGHSH and CDR2 LQKENI. CDR3 sequence reads: CASSPLRDKYEQYF. For the CDR3, the DNA is TGTGCCAGCTCACCACTAAGGGACAAGTACGAGCAGTACTTC.

The V gene is TRBV29-1, the J gene TRBJ2-7, with D possibly matching TRBD2 (6 bases). The germline V gene encodes CDR1 SQVTM and CDR2 ANQGSEA. Trimming stripped 4 bases from V and 6 bases from J, with 19 bases between. The CDR3 spans 14 residues. CDR3 region: CSVGRDSGGGEQYF. CDR3 DNA: TGCAGCGTTGGCCGCGATAGCGGAGGTGGCGAGCAGTACTTC.

This clone was counted only a few times. V usage is TRBV30 and J usage is TRBJ2-5, with 11 bases aligning to TRBD1. Germline values: CDR1 GTSNPN, CDR2 SVGIG (reference sequence). J was trimmed by 5 bases and V by 5 bases; bases with no gene match: 4. CDR3 length: 13 amino acids. The CDR3 spells CAWGQGAPETQYF. CDR3 nucleotides: TGTGCCTGGGGACAGGGGGCGCCGGAGACCCAGTACTTC.

The rearrangement uses TRBV18 and TRBJ2-7, with 8 bases that match TRBD1. Germline CDR1 and CDR2: KGHSH and LQKENI. Trimming took 3 bases from V and 6 from J; bases not matched to a gene: 13. The CDR3 has 16 residues. The CDR3 region is CASSPTLGQGPVEQYF. CDR3 bases: TGTGCCAGCTCACCTACATTAGGACAGGGCCCGGTCGAGCAGTACTTC.

This clone was seen ten or more times. This rearrangement joins TRBV7-9 to TRBJ2-7; D uncertain. V shed 2 bases and J shed 6 bases, with 8 bases lying between them. The CDR3 has 12 amino acids. Looked up from germline, CDR1 is SEHNR and CDR2 is FQNEAQ (reference sequence). The CDR3 coding sequence is TGTGCCAGCAGCTTAAGCCAGGTCGAGCAGTACTTC. It codes for CASSLSQVEQYF.

This clone was recorded a few times. The chain has TRBV29-1 and TRBJ2-5; 13 bases fit TRBD2. Germline lookup yields CDR1 SQVTM and CDR2 ANQGSEA. CDR3 length: 17 residues. J gave up 5 bases and V 3 bases, and 12 bases lay outside the gene matches. Here the CDR3 reads CSVEPFTSGRAQETQYF. In DNA form, the CDR3 reads TGCAGCGTTGAGCCCTTTACTAGCGGGAGGGCCCAGGAGACCCAGTACTTC.

This chain joins TRBV7-3 and TRBJ2-1, with D perhaps matching TRBD2 (5 bases). V dropped 1 base and J dropped 6 bases, with 10 bases sitting between them. The length of the CDR3 is 14 residues. Germline V gives CDR1 SGHTA, CDR2 FQGTGA. CDR3 bases: TGTGCCAGCAGCTTAAAGGGAGAACCCAATGAGCAGTTCTTC. This translates into CASSLKGEPNEQFF.

This clone was detected a few times. The V and J genes are TRBV4-3 and TRBJ2-5, with D possibly TRBD2 on 6 matching bases. The germline gives CDR1 LGHNA, CDR2 YSLEER. The CDR3 sequence is 15 residues long. Trimming took 7 bases from V and 5 from J, leaving 20 bases between them. As DNA, the CDR3 is TGCGCCAGCACCCCAACATCAGCGGGCAGGGAGACCCAGTACTTC. It codes for CASTPTSAGRETQYF.

The chain has TRBV11-2 and TRBJ2-5; 7 bases line up with TRBD1. Trimming at V came to 4 bases and at J to 6 bases, leaving 14 bases not matched to a gene. Germline V gene sequence: CDR1 SGHAT, CDR2 FQNNGV. The CDR3 covers 16 residues. The CDR3 nucleotides are TGTGCCAGCAGCTCCAACTCACCCACAGGGGAAAAGACCCAGTACTTC. Its translation is CASSSNSPTGEKTQYF. Supplemented by reference TRBV11-2 and TRBJ2-5, the full variable domain reads EAGVAQSPRYKIIEKRQSVAFWCNPISGHATLYWYQQILGQGPKLLIQFQNNGVVDDSQLPKDRFSAERLKGVDSTLKIQPAKLEDSAVYLCASSSNSPTGEKTQYFGPGTRLLVL.

The sample holds a few counts of this clone. This chain uses TRBV7-2 with TRBJ2-3, with D unresolved. Trimming removed 1 base at V and 7 bases at J, with 18 bases between. The V gene's germline CDR1 is SGHTA and CDR2 FQGNSA. This CDR3 spans 16 amino acids. The CDR3 DNA reads TGTGCCAGCAGCTTAGGGCAGAGGCCAGCCCGGAATACGCAGTATTTT. Protein product: CASSLGQRPARNTQYF. Full variable domain (rest looked up from reference TRBV7-2 and TRBJ2-3): GAGVSQSPSNKVTEKGKDVELRCDPISGHTALYWYRQSLGQGLEFLIYFQGNSAPDKSGLPSDRFSAERTGGSVSTLTIQRTQQEDSAVYLCASSLGQRPARNTQYFGPGTRLTVL.

This clone was found a few times. This chain uses TRBV5-1 with TRBJ1-6; D is possibly TRBD1 (5 bases). The CDR3 runs to 14 residues. From germline, CDR1 is SGHRS and CDR2 YFSETQ. With 0 bases removed from V and 6 bases from J, the gap between germline ends came to 7 bases. The CDR3 DNA follows: TGCGCCAGCAGCTTGGGGCAGGGTAATTCACCCCTCCACTTT. Its protein product is CASSLGQGNSPLHF. The entire variable domain, with the rest obtained from reference TRBV5-1 and TRBJ1-6, is as follows: KAGVTQTPRYLIKTRGQQVTLSCSPISGHRSVSWYQQTPGQGLQFLFEYFSETQRNKGNFPGRFSGRQFSNSRSEMNVSTLELGDSALYLCASSLGQGNSPLHFGNGTRLTVT.

The chain couples TRBV6-5 to TRBJ2-2, with D perhaps matching TRBD1 (5 bases). V was shortened by 5 bases and J by 6 bases, with 10 bases between the two germline ends. The CDR3 totals 13 residues. Germline V lookup: CDR1 MNHEY, CDR2 SVGAGI. The chain's CDR3 is CASSRQFPGELFF. The CDR3 DNA follows: TGTGCCAGCAGTCGACAGTTTCCCGGGGAGCTGTTTTTT.

This clone came up a few times. The chain has TRBV7-9 and TRBJ1-1; D possibly corresponds to TRBD1 (6 bases). Germline CDR1 and CDR2: SEHNR and FQNEAQ (reference sequence). V lost 3 bases, J lost 2 bases, and 10 bases lay in between. This CDR3 contains 14 residues. CDR3 in amino acids: CASSFGQSNTEAFF. CDR3 bases: TGTGCCAGCAGCTTTGGACAGTCTAACACTGAAGCTTTCTTT. Together with reference TRBV7-9 and TRBJ1-1, the CDR3 gives the full variable domain: DTGVSQNPRHKITKRGQNVTFRCDPISEHNRLYWYRQTLGQGPEFLTYFQNEAQLEKSRLLSDRFSAERPKGSFSTLEIQRTEQGDSAMYLCASSFGQSNTEAFFGQGTRLTVV.

J is TRBJ2-3 and V is TRBV5-4; TRBD2 matches at 13 bases. The germline V gene has CDR1 SGHNT and CDR2 YYREEE (reference sequence). This CDR3 comprises 16 residues. V was pared by 4 bases and J by 3 bases, with 5 bases of the junction left unmatched. This CDR3 is CASSRWTSGSTDTQYF. The CDR3 bases are TGTGCCAGCAGCAGATGGACTAGCGGGAGTACAGATACGCAGTATTTT.

V and J are TRBV6-5 and TRBJ2-1, with unresolved D. Germline CDR1 and CDR2: MNHEY and SVGAGI. The CDR3 covers 14 residues. V was shortened by 2 bases and J by 10 bases, with 15 bases between the two germline ends. Here the CDR3 DNA reads TGTGCCAGCAGTTACCCGCTGCAGATTGCCGAGCAGTTCTTC. It is translated as CASSYPLQIAEQFF.

V gene TRBV10-3 combines with J gene TRBJ2-3; 7 bases are a match to TRBD2. This CDR3 has 15 residues. Germline V CDR1 and CDR2: ENHRY, SYGVKD. Germline trimming cut 3 bases from V and 2 bases from J; bases unmatched to any gene: 5. The CDR3 region has the DNA TGTGCCATCAGTGATGAGGGAGGGGACACAGATACGCAGTATTTT. Protein sequence: CAISDEGGDTDTQYF.

This chain links TRBV7-9 with TRBJ2-5; 10 bases fit TRBD2. This CDR3 region has 15 residues. With V trimmed by 2 bases and J by 5 bases, 5 bases remained unmatched. Germline V gene sequence: CDR1 SEHNR, CDR2 FQNEAQ (reference sequence). The CDR3 protein is CASSLSLAGRETQYF. In DNA form, the CDR3 reads TGTGCCAGCAGCTTATCACTAGCGGGACGGGAGACCCAGTACTTC. Full variable domain (missing parts from reference TRBV7-9 and TRBJ2-5): DTGVSQNPRHKITKRGQNVTFRCDPISEHNRLYWYRQTLGQGPEFLTYFQNEAQLEKSRLLSDRFSAERPKGSFSTLEIQRTEQGDSAMYLCASSLSLAGRETQYFGPGTRLLVL.

The chain joins TRBV21-1 to TRBJ1-1; TRBD1 is the table's D call and was not checked against the DNA. TRBV21-1 is classified as a pseudogene. The CDR3 sequence is 14 residues long. The CDR3 spells CASTRTRGDTEAFF. CDR3 in DNA: TGTGCCAGCACTCGAACCAGGGGAGACACTGAAGCTTTCTTT.

The rearrangement uses TRBV6-1 and TRBJ2-1; the D gene is possibly TRBD1 (6 bases). The CDR3 loop spans 12 amino acids. Germline CDR1 reads MNHNS; CDR2 reads SASEGT. V was clipped by 4 bases and J by 7 bases, with 8 bases between them. The CDR3 protein is CASSVDRNEQFF. Here the CDR3 DNA reads TGTGCCAGCAGTGTAGACAGGAATGAGCAGTTCTTC.